This T cell receptor (beta chain) was sequenced in a study of OX40 agonist ivuxolimab in advanced cancers. In the study overall: Ivuxolimab, which patients received intravenously every 2 weeks, was dosed at 0.01 to 10 mg/kg. Points from the study as a whole: CD4+ and CD8+ blood T cells expanded clonally by week 6 at 0.1 to 3.0 mg/kg. Researchers did not determine the expanded peripheral T cells' antigen specificity.

The study sampled blood at baseline, cycle 4 day 1, and cycle 7 day 1. With respect to this clone: The antigen is undetermined.

Sequenced by immunoSEQ multiplex PCR; TCRdb stores in-frame clones only, minus some. The sample consists of 25,000 to 30,000 clones, over 75% of them appearing once. CDR1 is SGHRS, CDR2 YFSETQ, per germline. The CDR3 is 13 amino acids. The V and J ends lost 0 bases and 14 bases respectively, with 14 bases between them. This chain links TRBV5-1 with TRBJ1-4; unclear D gene. This specimen was CD4+ or CD8+ T cells sorted from blood, taken in a trial of the OX40 agonist ivuxolimab. The sequence came from an adult with an advanced solid tumor such as melanoma, head and neck, liver or kidney cancer. CDR3 sequence: CASSLDPSEGLFF. CDR3 nucleotides: TGCGCCAGCAGCTTGGATCCGTCAGAGGGTCTGTTTTTT.